Below are 3 T cell receptor beta chains sequenced from a single sample in a study of blood T cells in healthy people across ages (dated by TCRdb to 2013 to 2016). Library creation used 5' RACE. These reads were obtained on an Illumina HiSeq 2500. A second PCR of roughly 7 to 11 cycles was run with a J-beta primer mix and a sample-barcoded 5' primer. TCRdb cleaned the public reads at Q25 with fastp, built clones with MiXCR and kept in-frame beta chains. Here each entry gathers all rows of one CDR3 protein and keeps the most common genes and DNA. The sample data list roughly 2 million distinct CDR3 sequences, and about 49% of these were observed just once. Less than 2.5% of the sample is in the top ten clones. The sample taken for sequencing was blood. The source is a woman aged 35 to 49 in good health.

This clonotype appeared a few times. The chain joins TRBV20-1 to TRBJ1-2, with D possibly TRBD1 on 5 matching bases. From germline, CDR1 is DFQATT and CDR2 SNEGSKA (reference sequence). V was shortened by 1 base and J by 7 bases, with 13 bases between the two germline ends. This CDR3 spans 13 amino acids. DNA for the CDR3: TGCAGTGCTAGAGTCAGGGAAAATGGTGGCTACACCTTC. It specifies CSARVRENGGYTF.

The chain is built from TRBV7-3 and TRBJ2-3, with 7 bases identical to TRBD2. The CDR3 runs to 16 residues. V shed 5 bases, J shed 0 bases, and the junction held 8 bases outside the gene matches. Germline V gives CDR1 SGHTA, CDR2 FQGTGA. The CDR3: CASSLGTTTSTDTQYF. Written as DNA, the CDR3 is TGTGCCAGCAGCCTAGGGACTACCACTAGCACAGATACGCAGTATTTT.

The rearrangement joins TRBV20-1 to TRBJ2-7, with D tentatively TRBD2 (6 bases). The CDR3 is made up of 16 amino acids. Trimming removed 0 bases at V and 9 bases at J, with 24 bases between. The germline CDR1 and CDR2 sequences are DFQATT and SNEGSKA (reference sequence). For the CDR3, the DNA is TGCAGTGCTAGAGACCCGATCGCGGGACGGCCCAGTGGGCAGTACTTC. This codes for CSARDPIAGRPSGQYF.